This T cell receptor (beta chain) comes out of a study of CD8+CD57+ T cells in acquired aplastic anemia. Study observations and caveats: Between the patient and control groups, CD8+ Simpson's diversity did not differ significantly. Patients and controls were found to share about 31 CD8+ CDR3 sequences.

With respect to this clonotype: Its specificity is not known.

Both TCR beta VDJ combination and CDR3 sequence profiling were carried out. Genomic DNA was the template for this profiling. TCRdb used MiXCR to reprocess the reads, holding one entry per CDR3 protein. This sample has about 190,000 distinct CDR3 sequences, with around three fifths found just once. CDR3 length: 13 amino acids. Trimming left V 6 bases short and J 6 bases short, with 9 bases between. Looked up from germline, CDR1 is MNHNS and CDR2 is SASEGT. Material: sorted CD4+, CD8+, or CD8+CD57+ T cells (not recorded which) from PBMCs. This receptor was taken from a human donor with severe aplastic anemia or a healthy control (not recorded which). J is TRBJ1-6 and V is TRBV6-1; D unclear. This CDR3 reads CASRRDLNSPLHF. CDR3 coding DNA: TGTGCCAGCAGGAGAGACCTTAATTCACCCCTCCACTTT.